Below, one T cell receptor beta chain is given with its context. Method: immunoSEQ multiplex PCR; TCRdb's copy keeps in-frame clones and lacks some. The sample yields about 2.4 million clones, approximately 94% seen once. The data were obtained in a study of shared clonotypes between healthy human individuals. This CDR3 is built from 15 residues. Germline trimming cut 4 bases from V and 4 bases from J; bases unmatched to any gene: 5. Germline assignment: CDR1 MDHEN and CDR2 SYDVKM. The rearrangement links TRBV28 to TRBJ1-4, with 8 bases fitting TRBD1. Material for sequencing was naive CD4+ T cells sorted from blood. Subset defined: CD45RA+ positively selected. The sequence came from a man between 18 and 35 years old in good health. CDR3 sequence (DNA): TGTGCCAGCAGTTCGTCAGGGGGCTTTAATGAAAAACTGTTTTTT. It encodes CASSSSGGFNEKLFF.